This T cell receptor beta chain was recorded in a study of T cells in Graves' hyperthyroidism and ophthalmopathy. Regarding the study as a whole: Clonotypes that were expanded in thyroid above 0.001 mostly appeared in blood too. Researchers report that a 13 V-J model separated ophthalmopathy from stable hyperthyroidism.

In regard to this clonotype: Antigen unknown.

TCR beta CDR3 regions were amplified from RNA transcripts. First-round RT-PCR targeting the TCR CDR3 was performed with the HTBI primer set. TCRdb passed the multiplex PCR reads through MiXCR, listing each CDR3 protein once. The sample yields about 610,000 distinct CDR3 sequences, about 43% seen once. The CDR3 spans 16 residues. V was pared by 5 bases and J by 1 base, with 10 bases of the junction left unmatched. Germline-derived CDR1 and CDR2 are SGHAT and FQDESV (reference sequence). Diagnosis relied on clinical symptoms, serum thyroxine and TRAb, thyroid ultrasound and orbital computed tomography. This TCR came from a woman between 18 and 29 years old with Graves' hyperthyroidism. V and J are TRBV11-1 and TRBJ1-2; 7 nucleotides match TRBD1. The specimen was peripheral blood or thyroid tissue (not recorded which). CDR3 DNA: TGTGCCAGCAGCATCCCGAGGGGACAGAGTAACTATGGCTACACCTTC. Residues: CASSIPRGQSNYGYTF.